These T cell receptor beta chains were read from a single sample in a study of blood T cell repertoires in COVID-19. Clones were read by immunoSEQ multiplex PCR, and TCRdb kept only the in-frame ones, dropping some. The sample yields approximately 97,000 clones, 85% to 90% seen once. Sample: peripheral blood. The receptors shown here come from a man between 45 and 60 years old with active or convalescent COVID-19. Both conserved end residues are part of each CDR3. A D gene is named only where the DNA matches it firmly. For some rows the clone size is stated as once, few or many, or as a class when expanded; others skip it.

>.|TRBJ1-2|TRBD1|14|TRBV27
TGTGCCAGCAGTACCGGGACAGGGGGTCTGAGCTACACCTTC
CASSTGTGGLSYTF
>.|TRBJ1-4|.|13|TRBV30
TGTGCCTGGCAGGGGAGGGGCGGGGAAAAACTGTTTTTT
CAWQGRGGEKLFF
>.|TRBJ1-2|.|11|TRBV29-1
TGCAGCGCCGGGGATCAGTATGGCTACACCTTC
CSAGDQYGYTF
>.|TRBJ1-2|.|14|TRBV28
TGTGCCAGCAGTTTTGGGCAGGGTGTTTATGGCTACACCTTC
CASSFGQGVYGYTF
>.|TRBJ2-7|TRBD1|12|TRBV12-5
TGTGCTAGTGGACGGGGACAGTACGAGCAGTACTTC
CASGRGQYEQYF
>.|TRBJ1-5|TRBD1|16|TRBV11-2
TGTGCCAGCAGCCCCCTGGGGACAGGGGCAGGGCAGCCCCAGCATTTT
CASSPLGTGAGQPQHF
>.|TRBJ1-2|.|14|TRBV19
TGTGCCAGTAGTATCGGGGTAGCTAACTATGGCTACACCTTC
CASSIGVANYGYTF
>.|TRBJ2-2|TRBD1|15|TRBV6-5
TGTGCCAGCAGTTTCAGGGGACAGGGCGTCGGGGAGCTGTTTTTT
CASSFRGQGVGELFF
>.|TRBJ1-4|TRBD1|15|TRBV30
TGTGCCTGGAGTGTACTTAACAGGGGTAATGAAAAACTGTTTTTT
CAWSVLNRGNEKLFF
>few|TRBJ2-2|.|14|TRBV7-9
TGTGCCAGCAGCTTAGATCAGGTCAGCGGGGAGCTGTTTTTT
CASSLDQVSGELFF
>.|TRBJ1-6|TRBD1|15|TRBV2
TGTGCCAGCAGTAACTTCATGGGACAGAATTCACCCCTCCACTTT
CASSNFMGQNSPLHF
>.|TRBJ2-1|TRBD2|14|TRBV7-6
TGTGCCAGCAGCCCTGCGGGGGGGGTGAATGAGCAGTTCTTC
CASSPAGGVNEQFF
>few|TRBJ1-3|.|16|TRBV21-1
TGTGCCAGCCCTCAAAACCCGCGGGGGAGAGGAAACACCATATATTTT
CASPQNPRGRGNTIYF
>.|TRBJ1-4|.|13|TRBV19
TGTGCCAGTAGTTGGCAGGGGCAGGAAAAACTGTTTTTT
CASSWQGQEKLFF
>.|TRBJ1-3|TRBD1|15|TRBV10-3
TGTGCCATCAGAAGGACAGGGGTCTCTGGAAACACCATATATTTT
CAIRRTGVSGNTIYF
>.|TRBJ1-5|TRBD1|13|TRBV2
TGTGCCAGCAGAGGACAGGGGAATCAGCCCCAGCATTTT
CASRGQGNQPQHF
>.|TRBJ2-3|TRBD2|15|TRBV19
TGTGCCAGTAGCCCGACTAGCGGGGGCACAGATACGCAGTATTTT
CASSPTSGGTDTQYF
>.|TRBJ1-6|.|14|TRBV18
TGTGCCAGCTCACCCGGACGGGAACGGTCACCCCTCCACTTT
CASSPGRERSPLHF
>.|TRBJ2-7|TRBD2|14|TRBV9
TGTGCCAGCAGCGTAGCGGGAGGGCAAAACGAGCAGTACTTC
CASSVAGGQNEQYF
>.|TRBJ1-1|.|16|TRBV19
TGTGCCAGTAGTATAGGGACAGCTCCATGGGACACTGAAGCTTTCTTT
CASSIGTAPWDTEAFF
>few|TRBJ2-7|.|13|TRBV7-2
TGTGCCAGCAGACCAACTAGTTTCCGCGAGCAGTACTTC
CASRPTSFREQYF
>few|TRBJ1-1|TRBD1|16|TRBV7-6
TGTGCCAGCAGCGGCGGGACAGGGGACTCTTTCACTGAAGCTTTCTTT
CASSGGTGDSFTEAFF
>.|TRBJ2-5|TRBD1|12|TRBV2
TGTGCCAGCGGACAGGGCGGGGAGACCCAGTACTTC
CASGQGGETQYF
>few|TRBJ1-6|TRBD1|16|TRBV18
TGTGCCAGCTCACCAAGACAGGGTAGAGATAATTCACCCCTCCACTTT
CASSPRQGRDNSPLHF
>.|TRBJ1-5|.|15|TRBV18
TGTGCCAGCTCACTGGTAGGGGCTGGCAATCAGCCCCAGCATTTT
CASSLVGAGNQPQHF
>.|TRBJ1-2|.|16|TRBV11-2
TGTGCCAGCAGCTTAGACCCCCGGACACCGAACTATGGCTACACCTTC
CASSLDPRTPNYGYTF
>.|TRBJ2-2|.|15|TRBV29-1
TGCAGCGTTGAATGGGGGGGCTTGAACACCGGGGAGCTGTTTTTT
CSVEWGGLNTGELFF
>.|TRBJ2-7|TRBD2|14|TRBV5-6
TGTGCCAGCAGCTTCTCGGGGGGTTTCTACGAGCAGTACTTC
CASSFSGGFYEQYF
>.|TRBJ1-1|TRBD1|13|TRBV6-4
TGTGCCAGCAGTTTGACAGGGGGGACTGAAGCTTTCTTT
CASSLTGGTEAFF
>.|TRBJ2-2|.|13|TRBV12-3/TRBV12-4
TGTGCCAGCAGTTTGGCGGGGCCCGGGGAGCTGTTTTTT
CASSLAGPGELFF
>.|TRBJ1-2|TRBD1|12|TRBV2
TGTGCCAGCAGTACACAGGGGGCCGGCTACACCTTC
CASSTQGAGYTF
>.|TRBJ2-3|TRBD1|15|TRBV18
TGTGCCAGCTCAGCCGGGACAGCTAGCACAGATACGCAGTATTTT
CASSAGTASTDTQYF
>.|TRBJ2-1|.|12|TRBV5-6
TGTGCCAGCAGCCAACTGGTCAATGAGCAGTTCTTC
CASSQLVNEQFF
>.|TRBJ2-5|TRBD1|13|TRBV27
TGTGCCAGCAGTAGACAGGGGGGAGAGACCCAGTACTTC
CASSRQGGETQYF
>.|TRBJ1-1|.|13|TRBV18
TGTGCCAGCTCACCTACACGAAACACTGAAGCTTTCTTT
CASSPTRNTEAFF
>once|TRBJ2-6|.|17|TRBV14
TGTGCCAGCAGCCCCCGGGCGGGGCTATCTGGGGCCAACGTCCTGACTTTC
CASSPRAGLSGANVLTF
>.|TRBJ2-3|.|14|TRBV28
TGTGCCAGCAGTTCCCTGACGCCCGGGGATACGCAGTATTTT
CASSSLTPGDTQYF